This T cell receptor (beta chain) stems from a study of T-cell memory formation after mild COVID-19. This CDR3 comprises 15 residues. The V and J ends lost 0 bases and 10 bases respectively, with 16 bases between them. Germline-derived CDR1 and CDR2 are MGHRA and YSYEKL. This clonotype turned up a few times. Its specificity is not known. TCRdb re-called the 5' RACE reads through MiXCR, storing one row per CDR3 protein. This table has about 190,000 distinct CDR3 sequences, around 17% appearing once. Overall study results and limits: Several responding clones turned up in pre-infection memory, indicating that cross-reactive memory may have taken part.

The TCR was taken from an adult woman who had mild COVID-19 (a few samples of this study predate the infection). Cell type and time point are not known. Sequences were obtained from PBMCs or a T cell subset sorted from them (not recorded which). This chain joins TRBV4-1 and TRBJ1-5, with a weak D call TRBD1 (5 bases). CDR3 loop: CASSQDQAPGNPQHF. CDR3 in DNA: TGCGCCAGCAGCCAAGATCAAGCACCAGGGAATCCCCAGCATTTT.